This TCR beta chain was sequenced in a study of beta chain features in type 1 diabetes. Regarding the study as a whole: Fewer insertions but more deletions were seen at VDJ junctions in type 1 diabetes patients. The similarity of naive, central memory and Treg TCRB repertoires appeared greater among patients than among healthy donors.

The whole isolated RNA underwent reverse transcription, so sequencing captured expressed TCRB transcripts. Some clones are missing from TCRdb's copy, which holds only in-frame ones; the method was immunoSEQ multiplex PCR. The table has hundreds of thousands of clones, 15% to 17% seen once. Worth noting for this clone: The target antigen is unknown.

The trim removed 3 bases at V and 7 bases at J, leaving 9 bases unmatched. The germline gives CDR1 SGDLS, CDR2 YYNGEE. This CDR3 contains 16 residues. Cell sorting via CD45RO/CCR7/CD25/CD127/CD95/CD27 was performed to obtain CD4+ naive, central memory, regulatory and stem cell-like memory cells. Sorting gave populations that all exceeded 95% purity. V usage is TRBV9 and J usage is TRBJ1-6; 8 nucleotides match TRBD1. The sequenced material came from naive CD4+ T cells from blood. The TCR was taken from a man in his late teens or twenties in good health. The CDR3 region is CASSAYPTGGNSPLHF. CDR3 sequence (DNA): TGTGCCAGCAGCGCCTATCCCACAGGGGGGAATTCACCCCTCCACTTT.